These 19 T cell receptor beta chains were sequenced from one sample in a study of shared clonotypes between healthy human individuals. Naive CD8 isolation took CD45RO-negative cells positively selected for CCR7 and excluded terminally differentiated effector memory CD45RA+ cells. Clones were read by immunoSEQ multiplex PCR, and TCRdb kept only the in-frame ones, dropping some. The data hold approximately 590,000 clones, with nearly 97% observed a single time. Sequenced input: naive CD8+ T cells sorted from blood. These receptors were obtained from a woman in her 30s in good health.

V is TRBV7-9 and J is TRBJ2-1; D is possibly TRBD1 (5 bases). V was cut by 6 bases and J by 7 bases, with 16 bases left in between. CDR1 SEHNR and CDR2 FQNEAQ come from the germline V gene (reference sequence). The CDR3 is 14 residues long. This CDR3 reads CASRGRRQPNEQFF. CDR3 bases: TGTGCCAGCAGGGGGCGGAGACAGCCGAATGAGCAGTTCTTC.

This sequence joins TRBV19 and TRBJ2-1; 9 bases fit TRBD2. Per germline, CDR1 LNHDA and CDR2 SQIVND (reference sequence). V trimming: 3 bases; J trimming: 8 bases; junction bases outside the gene matches: 5. CDR3 size: 14 residues. The DNA of the CDR3 is TGTGCCAGTAGTATGGGCGGGAGGGACCATGAGCAGTTCTTC. It encodes CASSMGGRDHEQFF.

This chain links TRBV27 with TRBJ2-7; D is uncertain. V shed 8 bases and J shed 5 bases, with 10 bases lying between them. The CDR3 totals 11 residues. CDR1 and CDR2 (germline): MNHEY, SMNVEV (reference sequence). This CDR3 reads CASAKFHEQYF. The CDR3 DNA reads as TGTGCCAGCGCAAAGTTCCACGAGCAGTACTTC.

The chain has TRBV5-4 and TRBJ1-2, with 7 bases matching TRBD1. Germline V lookup: CDR1 SGHNT, CDR2 YYREEE (reference sequence). The CDR3 spans 19 residues. Trimming took 0 bases from V and 0 from J; bases not matched to a gene: 14. CDR3 sequence (DNA): TGTGCCAGCAGCTTGGAGCTCACCGCCGGGACAGAAGCTAACTATGGCTACACCTTC. Amino acids: CASSLELTAGTEANYGYTF. Based on the CDR3 plus reference TRBV5-4 and TRBJ1-2, the full variable domain is ETGVTQSPTHLIKTRGQQVTLRCSSQSGHNTVSWYQQALGQGPQFIFQYYREEENGRGNFPPRFSGLQFPNYSSELNVNALELDDSALYLCASSLELTAGTEANYGYTFGSGTRLTVV.

V is TRBV2 and J is TRBJ2-5, with 9 bases aligning to TRBD2. There are 15 residues in the CDR3. Trimming cost V 6 bases and J 5 bases; bases outside gene matches: 10. In germline, CDR1 is SNHLY, CDR2 FYNNEI. The CDR3 bases are TGTGCCAGCAGGGCGACTAGCGGTGTTATGGAGACCCAGTACTTC. Translating gives CASRATSGVMETQYF.

V and J are TRBV2 and TRBJ2-3, with 10 bases matching TRBD2. Germline lookup yields CDR1 SNHLY and CDR2 FYNNEI. The V and J ends lost 5 bases and 1 base, in that order; junction bases with no gene match: 6. The CDR3 runs 16 residues. The DNA of the CDR3 is TGTGCCAGCAGTAATTCCGGGACTAGCGGCACAGATACGCAGTATTTT. This codes for CASSNSGTSGTDTQYF.

CDR3 DNA sequence: TGTGCCAGCAGTAAGGGTAGCAACTATGGCTACACCTTC. This gives the protein CASSKGSNYGYTF. The chain joins TRBV27 to TRBJ1-2, with no clear D. CDR3 size: 13 residues. Trimming left V 5 bases short and J 2 bases short, with 9 bases between. Germline assignment: CDR1 MNHEY and CDR2 SMNVEV (reference sequence).

This clone came up once. The rearrangement links TRBV6-1 to TRBJ2-4; possible D gene TRBD2, 6 bases. This CDR3 comprises 13 residues. In germline, CDR1 is MNHNS, CDR2 SASEGT. Trimming removed 6 bases at V and 6 bases at J, with 12 bases between. CDR3 sequence: CASRKRELNIQYF. CDR3 nucleotide sequence: TGTGCCAGCAGGAAACGGGAGTTAAACATTCAGTACTTC.

The chain employs TRBV2 and TRBJ1-5; 7 bases align to TRBD1. The CDR3 loop spans 15 amino acids. J gave up 6 bases and V 4 bases, and 9 bases lay outside the gene matches. Germline V gives CDR1 SNHLY, CDR2 FYNNEI. The CDR3 sequence: CASSGSVPGGQPQHF. The CDR3, as DNA: TGTGCCAGCAGTGGATCGGTTCCAGGGGGTCAGCCCCAGCATTTT. Drawing the rest from reference TRBV2 and TRBJ1-5, the complete variable domain is EPEVTQTPSHQVTQMGQEVILRCVPISNHLYFYWYRQILGQKVEFLVSFYNNEISEKSEIFDDQFSVERPDGSNFTLKIRSTKLEDSAMYFCASSGSVPGGQPQHFGDGTRLSIL.

The chain uses TRBV7-2 and TRBJ1-4, with unresolved D. Looked up from germline, CDR1 is SGHTA and CDR2 is FQGNSA. V was shortened by 2 bases and J by 5 bases, with 6 bases between the two germline ends. This CDR3 comprises 13 residues. CDR3 sequence (DNA): TGTGCCAGCAGCTTATTCGGGAATGAAAAACTGTTTTTT. Translated: CASSLFGNEKLFF.

This chain uses TRBV6-4 with TRBJ1-1, with D unresolved. The CDR3 has 18 amino acids. Trimming left V 4 bases short and J 0 bases short, with 21 bases between. Germline CDR1 is MRHNA and CDR2 is SNTAGT. CDR3 nucleotide sequence: TGTGCCAGCAGTGCCACCGCGCGGGGAGCCATCATGAACACTGAAGCTTTCTTT. As protein: CASSATARGAIMNTEAFF.

V and J are TRBV29-1 and TRBJ1-1, with 8 positions matching TRBD1. Germline V gene data show CDR1 as SQVTM and CDR2 as ANQGSEA. V was clipped by 4 bases and J by 0 bases; unmatched bases: 10. The CDR3 is 16 residues long. The CDR3 here is CSVVITGGHMNTEAFF. CDR3 coding DNA: TGCAGCGTTGTCATTACAGGGGGGCATATGAACACTGAAGCTTTCTTT.

The chain is built from TRBV15 and TRBJ2-7, with 8 nucleotides matching TRBD1. In germline, CDR1 is LNHNV, CDR2 YYDKDF (reference sequence). The CDR3 extends over 17 amino acids. V lost 0 bases, J lost 5 bases, and 12 bases stayed unmatched. CDR3 DNA: TGTGCCACCAGCAGAGAGGGCTTCGGTACAGGGGGGAACGAGCAGTACTTC. It encodes CATSREGFGTGGNEQYF.

This chain links TRBV4-1 with TRBJ2-5; 9 bases line up with TRBD2. Germline CDR1 MGHRA, CDR2 YSYEKL. The CDR3 has 15 amino acids. V lost 3 bases to trimming and J lost 5 bases; unmatched junction nucleotides: 7. Here the CDR3 DNA reads TGCGCCAGCAGCCAGGAAGCGGGAGGTCAGGAGACCCAGTACTTC. Encoded protein: CASSQEAGGQETQYF.

As for this clone: A read error may account for a junction end that differs from germline. The chain uses TRBV5-1 and TRBJ2-2; 9 bases line up with TRBD2. The CDR3 has 15 residues. Germline lookup yields CDR1 SGHRS and CDR2 YFSETQ. The CDR3 sequence: CASSLASGNAGELFF. The CDR3 DNA reads as TGCGCCAGCAGCTTGGCTAGCGGGAACGCCGGGGAGCTGTTTTTT. Full variable domain (remainder filled in from reference TRBV5-1 and TRBJ2-2): KAGVTQTPRYLIKTRGQQVTLSCSPISGHRSVSWYQQTPGQGLQFLFEYFSETQRNKGNFPGRFSGRQFSNSRSEMNVSTLELGDSALYLCASSLASGNAGELFFGEGSRLTVL.

In nucleotides, the CDR3 is TGTGCCAGCAGCTCGGGAGGGGGACGGAATGAGCAGTTCTTC. Translated, it gives CASSSGGGRNEQFF. The chain employs TRBV5-4 and TRBJ2-1; TRBD2 matches 8 bases. V lost 3 bases, J lost 7 bases, and 6 bases stayed unmatched. The CDR3 spans 14 residues. Germline V lookup: CDR1 SGHNT, CDR2 YYREEE (reference sequence).

This clone has only one observation. The chain carries TRBV28 and TRBJ2-1; maybe TRBD2 (6 bases). Germline lookup yields CDR1 MDHEN and CDR2 SYDVKM. The CDR3 is made up of 15 amino acids. The germline V and J ends were trimmed by 1 base and 0 bases, with 7 bases remaining between them. The CDR3 DNA sequence: TGTGCCAGCAGTTTATACGGGAGCTCCTACAATGAGCAGTTCTTC. Protein sequence: CASSLYGSSYNEQFF. The whole variable domain, filled in from reference TRBV28 and TRBJ2-1, reads DVKVTQSSRYLVKRTGEKVFLECVQDMDHENMFWYRQDPGLGLRLIYFSYDVKMKEKGDIPEGYSVSREKKERFSLILESASTNQTSMYLCASSLYGSSYNEQFFGPGTRLTVL.

J is TRBJ2-5 and V is TRBV5-6; 9 bases fit TRBD1. J lost 5 bases, V lost 4 bases, and 6 bases had no gene match. CDR1 SGHDT and CDR2 YYEEEE come from the germline V gene. The CDR3 has 14 residues. The CDR3 DNA reads as TGTGCCAGCAGCGTCACAGGGGGCCGGGAGACCCAGTACTTC. This encodes CASSVTGGRETQYF.

V usage is TRBV5-1 and J usage is TRBJ2-1; D call uncertain. CDR1 SGHRS and CDR2 YFSETQ come from the germline V gene. The V gene lost 2 bases and the J gene lost 8 bases, with 5 bases spanning the gap. The CDR3 is 11 residues long. The CDR3: CASSFDDEQFF. The CDR3 DNA reads as TGCGCCAGCAGCTTTGACGATGAGCAGTTCTTC.